This T cell receptor beta chain was recorded in a study of siplizumab effects on memory and regulatory T cells. This CDR3 has 13 residues. V gave up 5 bases and J gave up 5 bases; unmatched junction bases: 5. Germline lookup yields CDR1 LGHNT and CDR2 FRNRAP. General observations from the study: The alloresponse seemed to draw substantially on naive T cells, which appeared more diverse than memory cells. Proliferating Tregs taken from siplizumab cultures were not shown to have a confirmed suppressive function. The majority of clones, roughly 80-97% of proliferating CD4+ or CD8+ clones, lacked an assignable naive or memory phenotype.

For every sample, approximately 9 x 10^4 TCR templates were assayed. Clones were read by immunoSEQ multiplex PCR, and TCRdb kept only the in-frame ones, dropping some. The top ten clones hold roughly 0.17% of a sample with about 120,000 clones, over 85% of them seen once. On this clone itself: Its antigen is currently unknown.

The sample taken for sequencing was non-Treg CD4+ T cells sorted from blood. V is TRBV12-5 and J is TRBJ1-1; 7 nucleotides match TRBD1. The receptor comes from a human donor in good health. Here the CDR3 reads CASGVTGDTEAFF. CDR3 DNA sequence: TGTGCTAGTGGTGTCACAGGGGATACTGAAGCTTTCTTT.